These 17 T cell receptor beta chains originate from one sample sequenced in a study of cytomegalovirus exposure and HLA in healthy donors. 13 Jbeta primers and 60 Vbeta primers were used for the PCR. Data came from immunoSEQ multiplex PCR; TCRdb stores just in-frame clones and leaves some out. The table has more than 90,000 clones, 65% to 80% seen once. The specimen sequenced was PBMCs. The receptors here all came from a man aged 35 to 55 in good health and CMV-seropositive.

This rearrangement joins TRBV25-1 to TRBJ1-1; the D gene is possibly TRBD1 (6 bases). The V and J ends lost 2 bases and 8 bases respectively, with 9 bases between them. The germline gives CDR1 MGHDK, CDR2 SYGVNS. The CDR3 contains 12 residues. The CDR3 reads CASSEPDREAFF. Written as DNA, the CDR3 is TGTGCCAGCAGTGAACCCGACAGGGAAGCTTTCTTT.

This chain joins TRBV18 and TRBJ1-1; possibly TRBD1 for D (5 bases). The CDR3 consists of 15 residues. Germline values: CDR1 KGHSH, CDR2 LQKENI. Trimming shortened V by 5 bases and J by 1 base, and 14 bases separated the two germline ends. This chain's CDR3 is CASSSDLTANTEAFF. As DNA, the CDR3 is TGTGCCAGCTCATCAGACCTGACAGCGAACACTGAAGCTTTCTTT.

The chain has TRBV19 and TRBJ1-3, with TRBD1 as a possible D gene (5 bases). CDR3 size: 13 residues. Germline V lookup: CDR1 LNHDA, CDR2 SQIVND (reference sequence). The germline V and J ends were trimmed by 6 bases and 2 bases, with 8 bases remaining between them. CDR3: CASRTAPGNTIYF. CDR3 sequence (DNA): TGTGCCAGTAGGACAGCCCCTGGAAACACCATATATTTT. The full variable domain, rest sourced from reference TRBV19 and TRBJ1-3, is DGGITQSPKYLFRKEGQNVTLSCEQNLNHDAMYWYRQDPGQGLRLIYYSQIVNDFQKGDIAEGYSVSREKKESFPLTVTSAQKNPTAFYLCASRTAPGNTIYFGEGSWLTVV.

This clone was seen only once. The V gene is TRBV6-4, the J gene TRBJ2-3; 10 nucleotides line up with TRBD2. The J segment lost 0 bases and the V segment lost 4 bases, leaving 1 base of the junction unmatched. This CDR3 spans 15 amino acids. Germline V gene data show CDR1 as MRHNA and CDR2 as SNTAGT. This chain's CDR3 is CASSVLAGSTDTQYF. In nucleotides, the CDR3 is TGTGCCAGCAGTGTACTAGCGGGGAGCACAGATACGCAGTATTTT.

CDR3 nucleotide sequence: TGTGCCAGCACCAATGTAGCGGGAGGTTTCGAGACCCAGTACTTC. Translating it yields CASTNVAGGFETQYF. The rearrangement joins TRBV28 to TRBJ2-5, with 10 bases identical to TRBD2. This CDR3 is built from 15 residues. V shed 7 bases, J shed 5 bases, and the junction held 10 bases outside the gene matches. Germline V lookup: CDR1 MDHEN, CDR2 SYDVKM. The full variable domain, completed using reference TRBV28 and TRBJ2-5, is DVKVTQSSRYLVKRTGEKVFLECVQDMDHENMFWYRQDPGLGLRLIYFSYDVKMKEKGDIPEGYSVSREKKERFSLILESASTNQTSMYLCASTNVAGGFETQYFGPGTRLLVL.

The rearrangement uses TRBV28 and TRBJ1-1, with D possibly TRBD1 on 6 matching bases. The CDR3 is made up of 14 amino acids. V dropped 1 base and J dropped 5 bases, with 11 bases sitting between them. CDR1 is MDHEN and CDR2 is SYDVKM in the germline V gene. The CDR3 loop is CASSLFGGRTEAFF. For the CDR3, the DNA is TGTGCCAGCAGTTTATTTGGGGGCCGGACTGAAGCTTTCTTT.

The rearrangement joins TRBV7-2 to TRBJ2-7; the match to TRBD1 covers 8 bases. The ends lost 5 bases at V and 4 bases at J; junction bases unmatched: 7. Germline values: CDR1 SGHTA, CDR2 FQGNSA. This CDR3 region has 14 residues. In DNA form, the CDR3 reads TGTGCCAGCAGCCCTGGACAGGGACGTTACGAGCAGTACTTC. Amino acid sequence: CASSPGQGRYEQYF.

V usage is TRBV29-1 and J usage is TRBJ2-7; 10 bases are shared with TRBD2. This CDR3 contains 16 residues. The germline gives CDR1 SQVTM, CDR2 ANQGSEA. Unmatched junction bases numbered 8, after V lost 0 bases and J lost 3 bases. The CDR3: CSVEDRKRGGRYEQYF. CDR3 in DNA: TGCAGCGTTGAAGATCGGAAGCGGGGGGGCCGCTACGAGCAGTACTTC.

The V call is TRBV2, the J call TRBJ2-1; 8 bases are a match to TRBD1. Germline V gives CDR1 SNHLY, CDR2 FYNNEI. V shed 7 bases and J 6 bases; nucleotides not matched to a gene: 5. CDR3 length: 13 amino acids. The CDR3 sequence is CASKDRASNEQFF. CDR3 sequence (DNA): TGTGCCAGCAAGGACAGGGCCTCCAATGAGCAGTTCTTC. The whole variable domain, filled in from reference TRBV2 and TRBJ2-1, reads EPEVTQTPSHQVTQMGQEVILRCVPISNHLYFYWYRQILGQKVEFLVSFYNNEISEKSEIFDDQFSVERPDGSNFTLKIRSTKLEDSAMYFCASKDRASNEQFFGPGTRLTVL.

The rearrangement joins TRBV18 to TRBJ2-7, with TRBD1 matching 9 bases. After removal of 4 bases from V and 2 bases from J, the junction contained 6 bases not matched to a gene. Germline loops: CDR1 KGHSH, CDR2 LQKENI. CDR3 length equals 15 residues. The CDR3 reads CASSQPGQGTYEQYF. The CDR3 nucleotides read TGTGCCAGCTCACAACCGGGACAGGGAACCTACGAGCAGTACTTC.

This clone was seen a few times. The V and J genes are TRBV28 and TRBJ2-2; possibly TRBD2 for D (6 bases). V gave up 6 bases and J gave up 4 bases, with 21 bases separating them. CDR3 length: 17 residues. Germline V gives CDR1 MDHEN, CDR2 SYDVKM. This CDR3 reads CASSAPLEGSFTGELFF. For the CDR3, the DNA is TGTGCCAGCAGCGCTCCTTTGGAGGGAAGTTTCACCGGGGAGCTGTTTTTT.

The chain couples TRBV10-3 to TRBJ2-3; 8 bases fit TRBD2. V was pared by 2 bases and J by 1 base, with 5 bases of the junction left unmatched. The CDR3 sequence is 16 residues long. The germline V gene has CDR1 ENHRY and CDR2 SYGVKD. CDR3 sequence reads: CAISEREGGRTDTQYF. In DNA, the CDR3 is TGTGCCATCAGTGAGCGGGAGGGGGGGCGCACAGATACGCAGTATTTT.

The CDR3 here is CASSQASGSYNEQFF. The CDR3 coding sequence is TGCGCCAGCAGCCAAGCCAGCGGGTCCTACAATGAGCAGTTCTTC. V and J are TRBV4-1 and TRBJ2-1, with TRBD2 as a possible D gene (6 bases). This CDR3 contains 15 residues. Per the germline V gene, CDR1 is MGHRA and CDR2 is YSYEKL. V lost 1 base, J lost 1 base, and 8 bases lay in between.

The CDR3 sequence: CASRLQGDRAGNTIYF. CDR3 nucleotides: TGCGCCAGCAGGCTACAAGGGGACAGGGCTGGAAACACCATATATTTT. The chain recombines TRBV23-1 with TRBJ1-3; 9 nucleotides align to TRBD1. TRBV23-1 is recorded as an ORF, its role being uncertain. J was trimmed by 2 bases and V by 6 bases; bases with no gene match: 8. The CDR3 length is 16 residues.

The chain is built from TRBV9 and TRBJ2-3, with D tentatively TRBD1 (6 bases). The CDR3 totals 14 residues. The V end lost 4 bases, the J end lost 2 bases, and 11 bases lay between the germline ends. Per germline, CDR1 SGDLS and CDR2 YYNGEE. The chain's CDR3 is CASSPGTSTDTQYF. The CDR3, as DNA: TGTGCCAGCAGCCCCGGGACATCCACAGATACGCAGTATTTT. The full variable domain, with the rest looked up from reference TRBV9 and TRBJ2-3, is DSGVTQTPKHLITATGQRVTLRCSPRSGDLSVYWYQQSLDQGLQFLIQYYNGEERAKGNILERFSAQQFPDLHSELNLSSLELGDSALYFCASSPGTSTDTQYFGPGTRLTVL.

The CDR3 region has the DNA TGTGCCAGCAGCAGGAGGTTAATGGATACGCAGTATTTT. Its translation: CASSRRLMDTQYF. The gene calls are TRBV2 and TRBJ2-3; D perhaps matches TRBD2 (5 bases). Trimming took 6 bases from V and 6 from J, leaving 13 bases between them. The CDR3 has 13 residues. Germline CDR1 and CDR2: SNHLY and FYNNEI.

The chain links TRBV9 to TRBJ2-5, with D perhaps matching TRBD1 (6 bases). Germline V gene data show CDR1 as SGDLS and CDR2 as YYNGEE. V shed 3 bases and J shed 5 bases, with 20 bases lying between them. This CDR3 region has 16 residues. CDR3 nucleotides: TGTGCCAGCAGCGGGGGGTCAGGGGCTATCTGGGAGACCCAGTACTTC. This translates into CASSGGSGAIWETQYF. The complete variable domain, with remaining parts taken from reference TRBV9 and TRBJ2-5, reads DSGVTQTPKHLITATGQRVTLRCSPRSGDLSVYWYQQSLDQGLQFLIQYYNGEERAKGNILERFSAQQFPDLHSELNLSSLELGDSALYFCASSGGSGAIWETQYFGPGTRLLVL.